This TCR beta chain appears in the sequencing data of a study of CD8 T cells in ankylosing spondylitis. Study-wide results and caveats: There were earlier reports of some motif variants in reactive arthritis synovial fluid and blood. A motif in TCR beta, a set of under ten highly homologous variants, appeared characteristic of ankylosing spondylitis blood. CD8+ cells made up the disease-linked clones, which were relatively rare in peripheral blood.

A quantitative 5'-RACE method, one with molecular barcodes, was used to make TCR beta libraries. TCRdb analysed the 5' RACE reads with MiXCR anew, one entry per CDR3 protein. This table holds 500,000 to 550,000 distinct CDR3 sequences, 12% found once. This clonotype was observed many times. No antigen is known for it. The CDR3 is 17 amino acids. V lost 5 bases to trimming and J lost 2 bases; unmatched junction nucleotides: 10. In germline, CDR1 is SGHVS, CDR2 FQNEAQ. The TCR sequence derives from a male donor with ankylosing spondylitis. This sequence joins TRBV7-8 and TRBJ2-2, with TRBD1 matching over 8 bases. Sequenced material: blood, either unsorted or a sorted T cell fraction (not recorded which). The CDR3 coding sequence is TGTGCCAGCAGCCCCCTGTGGGGGACAGGAAACACCGGGGAGCTGTTTTTT. Its translation is CASSPLWGTGNTGELFF.